The clone carrying this TCR beta chain was seen at least ten times. These data originate in a study of T cell repertoires in cytomegalovirus infection. MiXCR, applied by TCRdb to the reads, yields one record per CDR3 protein. This sample carries 65,000 to 90,000 distinct CDR3 sequences, just under 4% of them seen once, and the ten largest clones take roughly 22%. The sequenced sample consisted of PBMCs. The clonotype was recovered from a human donor in good health (CMV status not recorded). Some clones in this sample may be carry-over from other donors' samples.

CDR3 nucleotides: TGTGCCAGCAGTATTTACCAGGGGGATGGCTACACCTTC. Translating it yields CASSIYQGDGYTF. The V gene is TRBV2, the J gene TRBJ1-2; 7 nucleotides agree with TRBD1. The CDR3 totals 13 residues. Germline CDR1 reads SNHLY; CDR2 reads FYNNEI. Trimming took 5 bases from V and 6 from J; bases not matched to a gene: 6. The full variable domain, in which reference TRBV2 and TRBJ1-2 provide the parts outside the CDR3, is EPEVTQTPSHQVTQMGQEVILRCVPISNHLYFYWYRQILGQKVEFLVSFYNNEISEKSEIFDDQFSVERPDGSNFTLKIRSTKLEDSAMYFCASSIYQGDGYTFGSGTRLTVV.